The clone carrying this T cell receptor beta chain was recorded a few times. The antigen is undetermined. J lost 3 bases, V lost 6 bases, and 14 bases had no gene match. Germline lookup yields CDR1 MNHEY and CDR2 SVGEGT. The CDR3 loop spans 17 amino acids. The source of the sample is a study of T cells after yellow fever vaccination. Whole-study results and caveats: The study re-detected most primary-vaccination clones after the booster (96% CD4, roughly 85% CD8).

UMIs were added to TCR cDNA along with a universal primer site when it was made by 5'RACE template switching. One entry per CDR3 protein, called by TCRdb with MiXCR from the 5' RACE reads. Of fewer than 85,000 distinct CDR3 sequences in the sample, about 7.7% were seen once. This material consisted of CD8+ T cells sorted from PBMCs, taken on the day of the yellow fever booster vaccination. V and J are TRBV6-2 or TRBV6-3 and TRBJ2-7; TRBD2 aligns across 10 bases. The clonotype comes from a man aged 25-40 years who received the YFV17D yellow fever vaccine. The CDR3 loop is CASRLASSGRGGYEQYF. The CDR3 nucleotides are TGTGCCAGCAGACTCGCGTCTAGCGGGAGAGGGGGCTACGAGCAGTACTTC.